The 22 T cell receptor beta chains below were found in one sample sequenced in a study of shared clonotypes between healthy human individuals (dated by TCRdb to the early 2020s). The library was made by the immunoSEQ multiplex PCR assay. TCRdb limited this immuneACCESS table to in-frame rearrangements with V and J called. A share of clones is missing; checked studies link under half to unresolved V genes, and the rest is unexplained. In all, the sample holds fewer than 2.5 million clones, and under 95% of those were seen once. The ten most abundant clones make up about 0.38% of the sample. Material for sequencing was naive CD4+ T cells from PBMCs. The cell subset or site label, as the study defines it: CD45RA+ positively selected. Receptor source: a man between 18 and 35 years old in good health. Some clones in this sample may be carry-over from other donors' samples.

This clone was seen once. The chain recombines TRBV19 with TRBJ2-1; no clear D gene. V was shortened by 4 bases and J by 3 bases, with 4 bases between the two germline ends. Germline values: CDR1 LNHDA, CDR2 SQIVND (reference sequence). The CDR3 loop spans 12 amino acids. The CDR3 coding sequence is TGTGCCAGTAGTAACATCTACAATGAGCAGTTCTTC. It codes for CASSNIYNEQFF.

The V and J genes are TRBV4-1 and TRBJ2-1; no reliable D call. V lost 4 bases, J lost 7 bases, and 14 bases lay in between. The germline gives CDR1 MGHRA, CDR2 YSYEKL. The CDR3 totals 14 residues. The CDR3 nucleotides are TGCGCCAGCAGCCCAGGTCGGTCTTTGAATGAGCAGTTCTTC. It encodes CASSPGRSLNEQFF.

The chain employs TRBV6-1 and TRBJ1-2; possibly TRBD1 for D (6 bases). Trimming took off 3 bases at V and 4 bases at J, with 12 bases between the two ends. The CDR3 is 14 amino acids. Looked up from germline, CDR1 is MNHNS and CDR2 is SASEGT. The CDR3 loop reads CASSEDRTSYGYTF. CDR3 DNA: TGTGCCAGCAGTGAGGACAGAACATCCTATGGCTACACCTTC.

V usage is TRBV28 and J usage is TRBJ1-1; weak D call: TRBD1 (5 bases). The CDR3 loop spans 12 amino acids. V was clipped by 2 bases and J by 6 bases, with 7 bases between them. Looked up from germline, CDR1 is MDHEN and CDR2 is SYDVKM. The CDR3 DNA reads TGTGCCAGCAGTTTAGGGGCGGCTGAAGCTTTCTTT. Encoded protein: CASSLGAAEAFF.

This CDR3 is CASSSQSGRTDEQYF. CDR3 DNA sequence: TGCGCCAGCAGCTCTCAGAGCGGGAGAACAGACGAGCAGTACTTC. The genes are TRBV5-1 and TRBJ2-7; TRBD2 agrees at 8 bases. Losses at the gene ends were 3 bases for V and 5 bases for J; bases not matched to a gene: 10. CDR1 SGHRS and CDR2 YFSETQ come from the germline V gene. This CDR3 spans 15 amino acids.

The chain carries TRBV27 and TRBJ1-3, with unresolved D. The CDR3 spans 14 residues. Germline V CDR1 and CDR2: MNHEY, SMNVEV (reference sequence). The V gene lost 9 bases and the J gene lost 0 bases, with 12 bases spanning the gap. Here the CDR3 DNA reads TGTGCCAGTTCGCAGTTCTCCTCTGGAAACACCATATATTTT. It encodes CASSQFSSGNTIYF.

The V call is TRBV29-1, the J call TRBJ2-5; D call uncertain. The ends were cut back, 4 bases at V and 5 bases at J, with 11 bases in the middle. Germline values: CDR1 SQVTM, CDR2 ANQGSEA. This CDR3 spans 12 amino acids. The CDR3 loop is CSVVGTWETQYF. In DNA, the CDR3 is TGCAGCGTTGTGGGAACCTGGGAGACCCAGTACTTC.

This rearrangement joins TRBV2 to TRBJ2-7; 14 bases are a match to TRBD2. The germline V gene encodes CDR1 SNHLY and CDR2 FYNNEI. The V and J ends lost 4 bases and 7 bases, in that order; junction bases with no gene match: 6. The CDR3 has 15 residues. CDR3 residues: CASSVGLAGVGEQYF. Here the CDR3 DNA reads TGTGCCAGCAGTGTGGGACTAGCGGGAGTAGGTGAGCAGTACTTC.

This chain joins TRBV28 and TRBJ2-5; a possible D gene is TRBD2 (6 bases). Germline CDR1 reads MDHEN; CDR2 reads SYDVKM. The V gene lost 6 bases and the J gene lost 5 bases, with 19 bases spanning the gap. The CDR3 has 15 residues. Written as DNA, the CDR3 is TGTGCCAGCAGCCAATCTCAGACTAGGGCGGAGACCCAGTACTTC. Translating gives CASSQSQTRAETQYF.

The gene calls are TRBV21-1 and TRBJ2-1; TRBD2, as called in the table, went unchecked against the DNA. TRBV21-1 is a known pseudogene. This CDR3 is built from 17 residues. DNA of the CDR3: TGTGCCAGCAGCAACCCCGTCAGCGGTCTTCACTACAATGAGCAGTTCTTC. Translation gives CASSNPVSGLHYNEQFF.

Remarks on this clone: The sample carries other DNA sequences with the same CDR3. The rearrangement uses TRBV9 and TRBJ2-3, with 13 bases that match TRBD2. Germline V lookup: CDR1 SGDLS, CDR2 YYNGEE. The V and J ends lost 3 bases and 5 bases, in that order; junction bases with no gene match: 3. The CDR3 is made up of 15 amino acids. CDR3 DNA sequence: TGTGCCAGCAGCGGAAGACTAGCGGGGGGAGATACGCAGTATTTT. It is translated as CASSGRLAGGDTQYF.

The rearrangement uses TRBV27 and TRBJ2-1; no clear D gene. V dropped 4 bases and J dropped 2 bases, with 9 bases sitting between them. Germline lookup yields CDR1 MNHEY and CDR2 SMNVEV (reference sequence). This CDR3 is built from 14 residues. CDR3: CASSSGNTYNEQFF. For the CDR3, the DNA is TGTGCCAGCAGTTCAGGTAATACCTACAATGAGCAGTTCTTC.

This chain connects TRBV19 to TRBJ2-4; 8 bases are shared with TRBD1. After removal of 4 bases from V and 1 base from J, the junction contained 9 bases not matched to a gene. In germline, CDR1 is LNHDA, CDR2 SQIVND (reference sequence). This CDR3 has 17 residues. The CDR3 DNA reads as TGTGCCAGTAGTACAAACGGTTACAGGGGGGCCAAAAACATTCAGTACTTC. It translates to CASSTNGYRGAKNIQYF.

Of note for this clone: The sample has other DNA sequences that encode this CDR3 too. This chain uses TRBV28 with TRBJ1-1; D unresolved. Trimming took off 5 bases at V and 3 bases at J, with 4 bases between the two ends. The germline V gene encodes CDR1 MDHEN and CDR2 SYDVKM. This CDR3 region has 11 residues. The CDR3 DNA reads as TGTGCCAGCAGTAGCCACACTGAAGCTTTCTTT. Translation gives CASSSHTEAFF.

V usage is TRBV11-2 and J usage is TRBJ2-2, with a tentative D call TRBD1 (6 bases). The CDR3 totals 14 residues. V gave up 5 bases and J gave up 3 bases, with 10 bases separating them. The germline CDR1 and CDR2 sequences are SGHAT and FQNNGV. The CDR3 is CASSRGFDTGELFF. The CDR3 region has the DNA TGTGCCAGCAGCAGGGGGTTTGACACCGGGGAGCTGTTTTTT. Full variable domain (remainder filled in from reference TRBV11-2 and TRBJ2-2): EAGVAQSPRYKIIEKRQSVAFWCNPISGHATLYWYQQILGQGPKLLIQFQNNGVVDDSQLPKDRFSAERLKGVDSTLKIQPAKLEDSAVYLCASSRGFDTGELFFGEGSRLTVL.

The V and J genes are TRBV2 and TRBJ1-2; D remains ambiguous. Between the trimmed V and J ends, which lost 7 bases and 4 bases, there was a span of 13 bases. Per germline, CDR1 SNHLY and CDR2 FYNNEI. This CDR3 spans 13 amino acids. The CDR3: CASKLGSLYGYTF. CDR3 nucleotides: TGTGCCAGCAAGTTGGGTAGCCTCTATGGCTACACCTTC.

The V call is TRBV9, the J call TRBJ1-3; D is perhaps TRBD1 (5 bases). The CDR3 has 16 residues. V lost 3 bases to trimming and J lost 3 bases, with 16 bases between them. Germline lookup yields CDR1 SGDLS and CDR2 YYNGEE. Here the CDR3 DNA reads TGTGCCAGCAGCGCCCGGGGGTGGACATTTGGAAACACCATATATTTT. Amino acid sequence: CASSARGWTFGNTIYF.

V is TRBV9 and J is TRBJ2-3, with 7 nucleotides matching TRBD1. CDR3 length: 15 residues. The V gene's germline CDR1 is SGDLS and CDR2 YYNGEE. V shed 0 bases, J shed 7 bases, and the junction held 8 bases outside the gene matches. CDR3 sequence: CASSVDIGGVNTQYF. The CDR3, as DNA: TGTGCCAGCAGCGTAGATATAGGGGGCGTGAATACGCAGTATTTT.

J is TRBJ1-5 and V is TRBV19; TRBD1 agrees at 7 bases. This CDR3 has 14 amino acids. V lost 4 bases to trimming and J lost 7 bases; unmatched junction nucleotides: 7. Germline V lookup: CDR1 LNHDA, CDR2 SQIVND (reference sequence). The CDR3 is CASSRTGVGQPQHF. In DNA form, the CDR3 reads TGTGCCAGTAGTAGAACAGGGGTAGGGCAGCCCCAGCATTTT.

This chain joins TRBV27 and TRBJ1-2; D remains ambiguous. The V end lost 8 bases, the J end lost 7 bases, and 8 bases lay between the germline ends. This CDR3 contains 10 residues. Germline V gene data show CDR1 as MNHEY and CDR2 as SMNVEV (reference sequence). The CDR3 reads CASERPGYTF. Written as DNA, the CDR3 is TGTGCCAGCGAACGTCCTGGCTACACCTTC.

This chain uses TRBV7-8 with TRBJ2-1; 7 positions agree with TRBD2. Germline V CDR1 and CDR2: SGHVS, FQNEAQ. V lost 5 bases and J lost 10; bases outside the gene matches: 17. The CDR3 loop spans 16 amino acids. The CDR3 coding sequence is TGTGCCAGCAGCCAAAGCGGGGCATGGGGGAACACCGAGCAGTTCTTC. Protein sequence: CASSQSGAWGNTEQFF.

This clone was counted a single time. The J gene is TRBJ2-3, the V gene TRBV5-1, with TRBD2 as a possible D gene (5 bases). Per germline, CDR1 SGHRS and CDR2 YFSETQ. The CDR3 contains 16 residues. The V gene lost 3 bases and the J gene lost 0 bases, with 14 bases spanning the gap. The CDR3 DNA sequence: TGCGCCAGCAGCTCGGAGGACGCGGGTAGCACAGATACGCAGTATTTT. Amino acids: CASSSEDAGSTDTQYF.